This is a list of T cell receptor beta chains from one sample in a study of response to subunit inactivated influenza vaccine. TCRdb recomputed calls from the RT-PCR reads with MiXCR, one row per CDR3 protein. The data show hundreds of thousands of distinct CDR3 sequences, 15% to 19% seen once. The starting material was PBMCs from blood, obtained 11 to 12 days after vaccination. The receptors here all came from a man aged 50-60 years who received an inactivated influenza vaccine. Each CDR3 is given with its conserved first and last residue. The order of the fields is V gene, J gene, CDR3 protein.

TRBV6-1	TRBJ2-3	CASRGRADTQYF
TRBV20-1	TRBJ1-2	CSARPQGLDGYTF
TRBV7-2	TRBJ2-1	CASSSSWGHGRGEQFF
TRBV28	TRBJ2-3	CASSLRGGGTDTQYF
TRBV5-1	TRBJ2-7	CASSLYSSDSNLIREQYF
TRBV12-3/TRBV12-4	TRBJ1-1	CASSLIQPPGTEAFF
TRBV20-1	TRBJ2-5	CSVPLAGVKTQYF
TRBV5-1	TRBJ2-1	CPSSLIGRAYNEQFF
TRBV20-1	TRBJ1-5	CSARRRSGVEYSNQPQHF
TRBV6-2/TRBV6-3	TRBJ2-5	CASSQWIREVETQYF
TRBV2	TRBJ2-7	CASRIPSASIYEQYF
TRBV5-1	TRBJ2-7	CASSFMAQSSYEQYF
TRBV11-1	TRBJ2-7	CASSLIPGQGVSSYEQYF
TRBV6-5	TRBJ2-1	CASSYSTALGGEQFF
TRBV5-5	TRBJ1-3	CASSRDRGRNTIYF
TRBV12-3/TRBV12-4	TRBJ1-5	CASSSTGRQPQHF
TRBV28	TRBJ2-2	CASSPWTGGNTGELFF
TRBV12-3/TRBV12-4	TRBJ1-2	CASSDIGVIYGYTF
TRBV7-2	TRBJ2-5	CASSSGNGGETQYF
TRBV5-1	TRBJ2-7	CASSLALPSRAPYEQYF
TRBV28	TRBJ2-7	CASRRTSVREQYF
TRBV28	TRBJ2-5	CASTHPAAFQETQYF
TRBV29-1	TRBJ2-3	CSVDQGPDTQYF
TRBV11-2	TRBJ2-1	CASSLDARQIGEQFF
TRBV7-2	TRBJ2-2	CASSSPFLVVAGELFF
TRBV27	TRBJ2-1	CASSESWGISYNEQFF
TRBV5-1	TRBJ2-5	CASSYGNRETQYF
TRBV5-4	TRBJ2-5	CASSIGREGGETQYF
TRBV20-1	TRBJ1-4	CSALGQVGGKLFF
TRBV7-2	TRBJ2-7	CASSPVGPGRAYEQYF
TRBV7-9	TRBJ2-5	CASSLGTRYQETQYF
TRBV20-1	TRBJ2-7	CSARGEFGYEQYF
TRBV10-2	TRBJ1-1	CASSESVDTEAFF
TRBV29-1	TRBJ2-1	CSARTSGTYNEQFF
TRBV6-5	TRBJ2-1	CASSYTSGGGNEQFF
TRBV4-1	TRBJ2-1	CASSQETGNYNEQFF
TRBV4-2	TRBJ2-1	CASSQGSSSSYNEQFF
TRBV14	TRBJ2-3	CASSQKGLGLYTDTQYF
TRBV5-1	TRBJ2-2	CASSENRDGNTGELFF
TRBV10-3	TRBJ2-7	CAISDSGTGRLEQYF
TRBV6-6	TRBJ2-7	CASSYVEGDEQYF
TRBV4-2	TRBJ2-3	CASSQFTSGGVVASTDTQYF
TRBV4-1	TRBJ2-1	CASSPGTWGYNEQFF
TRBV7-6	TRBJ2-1	CASSLDFIGEQFF
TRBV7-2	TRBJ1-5	CASSQDRENQPQHF
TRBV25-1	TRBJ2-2	CASSEEGIPGELFF
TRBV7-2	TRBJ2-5	CASSLTSEETQYF
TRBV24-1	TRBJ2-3	CATSDLGLARPDTQYF
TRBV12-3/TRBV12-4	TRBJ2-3	CASRPFQNTSTDTQYF
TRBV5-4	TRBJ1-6	CASSSGKLYSPLHF
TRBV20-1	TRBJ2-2	CSAVIGLAGGSTGELFF
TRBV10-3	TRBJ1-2	CAISVDRAYTF
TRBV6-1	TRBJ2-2	CASRRGQRDTGELFF
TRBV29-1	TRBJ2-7	CSVIKQTYEQYF
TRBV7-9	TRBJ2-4	CASSKGQGAHLWDIQYF
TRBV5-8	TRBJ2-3	CASSDLAGGGDTQYF
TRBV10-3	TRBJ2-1	CAISAVGGSNEQFF